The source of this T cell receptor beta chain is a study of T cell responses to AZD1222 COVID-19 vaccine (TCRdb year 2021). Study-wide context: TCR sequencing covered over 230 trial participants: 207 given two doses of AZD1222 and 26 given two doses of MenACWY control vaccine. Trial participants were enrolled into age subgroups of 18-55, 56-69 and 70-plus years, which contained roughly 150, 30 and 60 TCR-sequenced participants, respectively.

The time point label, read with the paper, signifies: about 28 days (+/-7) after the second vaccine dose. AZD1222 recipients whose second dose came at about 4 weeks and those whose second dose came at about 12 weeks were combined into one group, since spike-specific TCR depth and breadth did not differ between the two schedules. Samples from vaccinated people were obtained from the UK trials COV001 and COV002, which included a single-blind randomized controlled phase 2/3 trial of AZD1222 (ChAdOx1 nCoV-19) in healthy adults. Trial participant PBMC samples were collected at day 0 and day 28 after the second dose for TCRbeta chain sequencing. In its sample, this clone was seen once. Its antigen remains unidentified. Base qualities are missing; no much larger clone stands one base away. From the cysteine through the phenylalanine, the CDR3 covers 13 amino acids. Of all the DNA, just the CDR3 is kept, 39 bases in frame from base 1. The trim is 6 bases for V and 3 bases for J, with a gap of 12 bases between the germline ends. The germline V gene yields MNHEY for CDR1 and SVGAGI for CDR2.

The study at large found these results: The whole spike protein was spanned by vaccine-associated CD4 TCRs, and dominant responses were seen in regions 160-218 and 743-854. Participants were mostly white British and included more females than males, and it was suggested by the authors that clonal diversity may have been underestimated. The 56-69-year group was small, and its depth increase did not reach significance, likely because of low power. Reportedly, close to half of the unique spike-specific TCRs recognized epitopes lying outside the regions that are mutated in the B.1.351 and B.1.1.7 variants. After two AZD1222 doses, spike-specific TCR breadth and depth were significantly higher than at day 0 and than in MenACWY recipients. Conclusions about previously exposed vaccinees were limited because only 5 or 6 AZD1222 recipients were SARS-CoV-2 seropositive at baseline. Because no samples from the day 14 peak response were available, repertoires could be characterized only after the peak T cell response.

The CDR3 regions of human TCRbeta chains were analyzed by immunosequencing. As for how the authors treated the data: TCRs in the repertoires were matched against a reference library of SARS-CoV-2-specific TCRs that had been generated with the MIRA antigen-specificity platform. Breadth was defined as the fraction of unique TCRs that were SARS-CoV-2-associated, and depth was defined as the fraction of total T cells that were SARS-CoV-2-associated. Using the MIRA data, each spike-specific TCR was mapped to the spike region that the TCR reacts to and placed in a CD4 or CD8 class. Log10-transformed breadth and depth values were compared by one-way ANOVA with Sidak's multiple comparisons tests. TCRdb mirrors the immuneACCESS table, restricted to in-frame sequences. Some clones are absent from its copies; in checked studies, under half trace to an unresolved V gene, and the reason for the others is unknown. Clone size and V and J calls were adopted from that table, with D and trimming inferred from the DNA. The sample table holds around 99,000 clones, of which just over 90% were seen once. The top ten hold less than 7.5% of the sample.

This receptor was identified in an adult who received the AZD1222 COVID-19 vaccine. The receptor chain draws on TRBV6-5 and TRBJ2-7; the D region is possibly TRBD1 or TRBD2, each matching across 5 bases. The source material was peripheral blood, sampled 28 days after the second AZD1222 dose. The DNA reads TGTGCCAGCAGGACAGTTGGACTCTACGAGCAGTACTTC. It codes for CASRTVGLYEQYF.